Sequencing of this T cell receptor (beta chain) was carried out in a study of T cell responses to AZD1222 COVID-19 vaccine. Study-level points and caveats: Donors were largely white British and mainly female; clonal diversity was possibly underestimated.

A word on this clone: Its specificity is not known.

Trimming stripped 7 bases from V and 8 bases from J, with 15 bases between. Germline CDR1 DFQATT, CDR2 SNEGSKA (reference sequence). This CDR3 has 11 amino acids. Produced via immunoSEQ multiplex PCR; TCRdb's table is partial and in-frame only. The sample has more than 80,000 clones, approximately 90% seen once; the top ten hold around 30%. The chain recombines TRBV20-1 with TRBJ2-7, with D unresolved. The TCR sequence derives from an adult who received the AZD1222 COVID-19 vaccine. The sequences come from peripheral blood, collected 28 days after the second AZD1222 dose. The CDR3 coding sequence is TGCAGTGGGTTTAAATCTATGAAGCAGTACTTC. Translated, it gives CSGFKSMKQYF.